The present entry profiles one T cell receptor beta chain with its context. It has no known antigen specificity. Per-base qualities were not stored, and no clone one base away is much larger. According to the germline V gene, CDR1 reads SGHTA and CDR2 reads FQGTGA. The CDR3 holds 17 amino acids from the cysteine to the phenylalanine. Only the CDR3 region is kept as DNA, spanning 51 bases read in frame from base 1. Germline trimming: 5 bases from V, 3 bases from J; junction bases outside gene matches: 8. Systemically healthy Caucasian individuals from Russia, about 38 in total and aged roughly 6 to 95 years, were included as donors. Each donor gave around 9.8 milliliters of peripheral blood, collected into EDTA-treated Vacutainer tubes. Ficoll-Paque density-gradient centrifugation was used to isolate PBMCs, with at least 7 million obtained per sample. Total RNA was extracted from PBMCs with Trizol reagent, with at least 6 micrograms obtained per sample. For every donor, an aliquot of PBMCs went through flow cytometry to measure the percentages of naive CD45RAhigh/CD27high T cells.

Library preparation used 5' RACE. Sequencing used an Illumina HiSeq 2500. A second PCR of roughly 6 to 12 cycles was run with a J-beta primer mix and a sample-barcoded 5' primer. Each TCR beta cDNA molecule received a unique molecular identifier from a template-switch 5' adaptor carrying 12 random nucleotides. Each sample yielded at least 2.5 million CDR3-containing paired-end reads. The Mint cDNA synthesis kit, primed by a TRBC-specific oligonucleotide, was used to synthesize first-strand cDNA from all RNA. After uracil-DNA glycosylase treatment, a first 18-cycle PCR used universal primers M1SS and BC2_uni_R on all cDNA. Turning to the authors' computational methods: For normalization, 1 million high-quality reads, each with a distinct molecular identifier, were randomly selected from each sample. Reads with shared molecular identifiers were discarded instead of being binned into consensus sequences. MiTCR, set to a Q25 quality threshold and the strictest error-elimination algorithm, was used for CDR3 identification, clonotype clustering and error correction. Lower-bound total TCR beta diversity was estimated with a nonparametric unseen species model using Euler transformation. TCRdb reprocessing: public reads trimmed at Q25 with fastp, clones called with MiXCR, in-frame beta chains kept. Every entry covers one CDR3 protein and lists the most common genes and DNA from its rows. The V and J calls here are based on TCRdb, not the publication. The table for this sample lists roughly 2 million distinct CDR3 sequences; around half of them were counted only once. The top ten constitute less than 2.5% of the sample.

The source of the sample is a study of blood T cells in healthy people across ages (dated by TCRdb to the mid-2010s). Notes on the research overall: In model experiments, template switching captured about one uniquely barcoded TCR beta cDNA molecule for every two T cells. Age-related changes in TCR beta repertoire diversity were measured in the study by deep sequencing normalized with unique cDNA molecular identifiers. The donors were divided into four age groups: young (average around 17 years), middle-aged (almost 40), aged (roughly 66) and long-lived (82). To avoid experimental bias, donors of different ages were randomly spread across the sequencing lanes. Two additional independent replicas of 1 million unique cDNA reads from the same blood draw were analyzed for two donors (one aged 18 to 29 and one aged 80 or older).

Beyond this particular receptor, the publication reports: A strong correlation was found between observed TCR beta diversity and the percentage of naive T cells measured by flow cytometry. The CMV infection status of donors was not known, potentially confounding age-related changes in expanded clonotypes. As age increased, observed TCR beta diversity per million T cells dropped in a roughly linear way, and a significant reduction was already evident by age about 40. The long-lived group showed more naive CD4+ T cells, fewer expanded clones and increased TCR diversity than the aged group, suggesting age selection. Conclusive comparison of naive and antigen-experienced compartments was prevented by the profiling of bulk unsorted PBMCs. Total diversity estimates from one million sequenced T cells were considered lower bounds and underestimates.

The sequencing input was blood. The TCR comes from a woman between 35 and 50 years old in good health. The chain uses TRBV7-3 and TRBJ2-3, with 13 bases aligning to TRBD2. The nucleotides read TGTGCCAGCAGCACAAGACCGGGACTAGCGGGGACAGATACGCAGTATTTT. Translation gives CASSTRPGLAGTDTQYF.